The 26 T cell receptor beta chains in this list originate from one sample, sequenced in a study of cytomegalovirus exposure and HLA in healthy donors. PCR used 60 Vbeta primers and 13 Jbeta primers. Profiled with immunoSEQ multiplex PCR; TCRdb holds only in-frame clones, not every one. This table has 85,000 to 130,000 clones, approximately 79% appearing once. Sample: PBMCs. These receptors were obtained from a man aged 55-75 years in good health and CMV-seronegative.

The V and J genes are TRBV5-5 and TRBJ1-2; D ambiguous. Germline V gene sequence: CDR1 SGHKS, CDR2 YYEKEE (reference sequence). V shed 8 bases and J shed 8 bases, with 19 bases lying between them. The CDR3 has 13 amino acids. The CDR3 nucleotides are TGTGCCAGTCAGCATGAGAGCTCGGGGGGCTACACCTTC. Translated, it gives CASQHESSGGYTF.

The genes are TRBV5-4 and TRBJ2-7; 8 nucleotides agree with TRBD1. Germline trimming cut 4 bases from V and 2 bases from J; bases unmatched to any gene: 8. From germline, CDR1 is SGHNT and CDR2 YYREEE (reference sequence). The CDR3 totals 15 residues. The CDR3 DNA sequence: TGTGCCAGCAGCGCACCCGGGACAGGTACCTACGAGCAGTACTTC. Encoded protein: CASSAPGTGTYEQYF. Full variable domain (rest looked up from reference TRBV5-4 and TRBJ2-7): ETGVTQSPTHLIKTRGQQVTLRCSSQSGHNTVSWYQQALGQGPQFIFQYYREEENGRGNFPPRFSGLQFPNYSSELNVNALELDDSALYLCASSAPGTGTYEQYFGPGTRLTVT.

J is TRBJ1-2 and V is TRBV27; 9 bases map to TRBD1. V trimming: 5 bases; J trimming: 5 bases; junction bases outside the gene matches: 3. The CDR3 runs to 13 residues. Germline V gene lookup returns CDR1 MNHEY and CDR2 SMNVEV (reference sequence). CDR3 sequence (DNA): TGTGCCAGCAGTAGACAGGGGGGGTATGGCTACACCTTC. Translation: CASSRQGGYGYTF.

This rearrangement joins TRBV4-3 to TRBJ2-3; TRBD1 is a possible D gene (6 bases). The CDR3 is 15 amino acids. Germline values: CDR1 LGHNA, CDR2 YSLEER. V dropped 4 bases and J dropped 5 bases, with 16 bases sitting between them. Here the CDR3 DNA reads TGCGCCAGCAGCCTCGCACAGGGTGGGGGAGATACGCAGTATTTT. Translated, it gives CASSLAQGGGDTQYF.

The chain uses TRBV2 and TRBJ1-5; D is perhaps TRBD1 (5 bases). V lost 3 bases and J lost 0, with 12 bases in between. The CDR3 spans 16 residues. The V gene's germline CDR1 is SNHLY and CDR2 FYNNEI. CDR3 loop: CASSEVSGGSNQPQHF. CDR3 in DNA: TGTGCCAGCAGTGAGGTCTCGGGGGGTAGCAATCAGCCCCAGCATTTT.

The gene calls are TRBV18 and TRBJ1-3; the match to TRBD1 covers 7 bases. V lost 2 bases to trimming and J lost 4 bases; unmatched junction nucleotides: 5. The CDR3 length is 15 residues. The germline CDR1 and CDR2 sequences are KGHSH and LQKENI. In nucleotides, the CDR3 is TGTGCCAGCTCACCAGACAGGGTATACGGAAACACCATATATTTT. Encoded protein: CASSPDRVYGNTIYF. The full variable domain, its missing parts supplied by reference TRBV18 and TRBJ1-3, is NAGVMQNPRHLVRRRGQEARLRCSPMKGHSHVYWYRQLPEEGLKFMVYLQKENIIDESGMPKERFSAEFPKEGPSILRIQQVVRGDSAAYFCASSPDRVYGNTIYFGEGSWLTVV.

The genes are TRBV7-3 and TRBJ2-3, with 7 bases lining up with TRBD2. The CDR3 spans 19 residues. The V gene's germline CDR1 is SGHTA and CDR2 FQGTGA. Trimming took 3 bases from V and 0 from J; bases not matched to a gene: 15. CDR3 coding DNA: TGTGCCAGCAGCTTTTGGGTCGGCGGGCGGGGGACTAGCACAGATACGCAGTATTTT. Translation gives CASSFWVGGRGTSTDTQYF.

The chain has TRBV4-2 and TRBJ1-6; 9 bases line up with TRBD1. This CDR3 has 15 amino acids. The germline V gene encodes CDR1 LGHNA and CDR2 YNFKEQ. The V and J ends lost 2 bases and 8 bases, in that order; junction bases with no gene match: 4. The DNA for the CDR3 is TGTGCCAGCAGCCAACCGACAGGGGGGGATTCACCCCTCCACTTT. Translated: CASSQPTGGDSPLHF.

The CDR3 protein is CASSSGAPGETQYF. The CDR3 DNA sequence: TGTGCCAGCAGCAGCGGGGCGCCGGGCGAGACCCAGTACTTC. This chain connects TRBV7-3 to TRBJ2-5; 7 bases agree with TRBD2. Per germline, CDR1 SGHTA and CDR2 FQGTGA. The CDR3 loop spans 14 amino acids. Trimming removed 5 bases from V and 5 bases from J; junction bases left unmatched: 8.

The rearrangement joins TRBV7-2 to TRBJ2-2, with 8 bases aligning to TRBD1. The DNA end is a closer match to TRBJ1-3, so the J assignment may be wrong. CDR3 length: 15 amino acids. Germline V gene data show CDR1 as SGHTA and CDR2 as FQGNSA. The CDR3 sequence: CASSFTGGSGNTIYF. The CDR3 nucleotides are TGTGCCAGCAGCTTCACAGGGGGCTCTGGAAACACCATATATTTT.

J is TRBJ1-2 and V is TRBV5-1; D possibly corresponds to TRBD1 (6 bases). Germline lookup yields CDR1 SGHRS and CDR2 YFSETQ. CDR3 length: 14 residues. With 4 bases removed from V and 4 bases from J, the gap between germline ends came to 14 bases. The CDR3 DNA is TGCGCCAGCAGCCAGAGCACAGGGTCCTATGGCTACACCTTC. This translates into CASSQSTGSYGYTF. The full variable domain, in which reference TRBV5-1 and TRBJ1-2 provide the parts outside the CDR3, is KAGVTQTPRYLIKTRGQQVTLSCSPISGHRSVSWYQQTPGQGLQFLFEYFSETQRNKGNFPGRFSGRQFSNSRSEMNVSTLELGDSALYLCASSQSTGSYGYTFGSGTRLTVV.

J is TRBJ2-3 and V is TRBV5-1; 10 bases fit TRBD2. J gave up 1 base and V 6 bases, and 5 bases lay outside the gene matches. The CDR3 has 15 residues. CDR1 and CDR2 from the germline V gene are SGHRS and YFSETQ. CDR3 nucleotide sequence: TGCGCCAGCACCGCTAGCGGGGGAGGCACAGATACGCAGTATTTT. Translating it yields CASTASGGGTDTQYF.

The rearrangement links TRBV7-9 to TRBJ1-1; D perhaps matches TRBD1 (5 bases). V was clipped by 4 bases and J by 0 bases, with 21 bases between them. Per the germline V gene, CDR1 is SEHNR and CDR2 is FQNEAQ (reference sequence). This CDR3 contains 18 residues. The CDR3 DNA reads TGTGCCAGCAGCTCCCACTTGGGGCCCCTGGGTATGAACACTGAAGCTTTCTTT. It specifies CASSSHLGPLGMNTEAFF.

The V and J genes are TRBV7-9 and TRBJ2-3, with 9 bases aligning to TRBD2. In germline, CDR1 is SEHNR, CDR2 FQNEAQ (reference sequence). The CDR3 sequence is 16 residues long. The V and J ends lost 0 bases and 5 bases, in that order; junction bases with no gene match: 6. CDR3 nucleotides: TGTGCCAGCAGCTTAGCGCACGCGGGGGGGGAAGATACGCAGTATTTT. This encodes CASSLAHAGGEDTQYF.

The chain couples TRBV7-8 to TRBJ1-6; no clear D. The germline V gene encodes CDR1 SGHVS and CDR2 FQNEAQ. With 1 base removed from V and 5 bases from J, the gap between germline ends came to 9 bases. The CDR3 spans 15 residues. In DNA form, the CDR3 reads TGTGCCAGCAGCTTAGAGCGCAAGGATAATTCACCCCTCCACTTT. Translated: CASSLERKDNSPLHF.

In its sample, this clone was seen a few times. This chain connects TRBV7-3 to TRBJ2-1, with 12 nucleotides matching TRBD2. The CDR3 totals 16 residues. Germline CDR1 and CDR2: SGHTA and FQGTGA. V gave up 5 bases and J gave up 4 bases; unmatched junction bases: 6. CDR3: CASSATSGGSYNEQFF. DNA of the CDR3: TGTGCCAGCAGCGCTACTAGCGGGGGGTCTTACAATGAGCAGTTCTTC.

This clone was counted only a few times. The CDR3 DNA sequence: TGTGCCAGCGGGGGGGCAGAGACCCAGTACTTC. As protein: CASGGAETQYF. The gene calls are TRBV10-3 and TRBJ2-5; 9 bases map to TRBD2. The CDR3 has 11 amino acids. Per germline, CDR1 ENHRY and CDR2 SYGVKD. V dropped 10 bases and J dropped 4; count of bases not matched to a gene: 1.

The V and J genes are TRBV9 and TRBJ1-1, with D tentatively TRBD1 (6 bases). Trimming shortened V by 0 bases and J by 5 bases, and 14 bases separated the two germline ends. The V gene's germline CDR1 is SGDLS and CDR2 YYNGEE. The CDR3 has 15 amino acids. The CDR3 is CASSVESQGRTEAFF. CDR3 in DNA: TGTGCCAGCAGCGTAGAGTCTCAGGGGAGAACTGAAGCTTTCTTT.

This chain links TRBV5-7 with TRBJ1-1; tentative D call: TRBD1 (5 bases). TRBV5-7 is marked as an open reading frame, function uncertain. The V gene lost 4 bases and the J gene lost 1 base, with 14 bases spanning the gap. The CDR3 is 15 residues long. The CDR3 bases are TGTGCCAGCAGCGAGAGGACAAAGCCGAACACTGAAGCTTTCTTT. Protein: CASSERTKPNTEAFF.

CDR3 bases: TGTGCCAGCAGCCCAGGGGGTCTGGAAAAACTGTTTTTT. It is translated as CASSPGGLEKLFF. The gene calls are TRBV7-9 and TRBJ1-4; 7 bases fit TRBD1. V trimming: 5 bases; J trimming: 8 bases; junction bases outside the gene matches: 5. Per germline, CDR1 SEHNR and CDR2 FQNEAQ (reference sequence). The CDR3 contains 13 residues.

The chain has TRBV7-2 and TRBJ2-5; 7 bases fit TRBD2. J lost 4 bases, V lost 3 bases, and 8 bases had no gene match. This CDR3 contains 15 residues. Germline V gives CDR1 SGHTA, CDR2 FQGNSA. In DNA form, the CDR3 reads TGTGCCAGCAGCTTCTGGCGGGGGAGTGGAGAGACCCAGTACTTC. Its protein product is CASSFWRGSGETQYF.

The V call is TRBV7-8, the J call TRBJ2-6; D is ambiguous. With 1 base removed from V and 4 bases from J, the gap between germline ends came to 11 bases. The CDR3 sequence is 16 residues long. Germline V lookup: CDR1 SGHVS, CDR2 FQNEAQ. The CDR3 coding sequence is TGTGCCAGCAGCTTAGGGCGGCGTCGGGGGGCCAACGTCCTGACTTTC. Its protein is CASSLGRRRGANVLTF.

CDR3 bases: TGTGCCTGGAGTCCTATACGCTCCGGTCAGCCCCAGCATTTT. Its translation is CAWSPIRSGQPQHF. V and J are TRBV30 and TRBJ1-5; no reliable D call. The CDR3 contains 14 residues. From germline, CDR1 is GTSNPN and CDR2 SVGIG (reference sequence). Trimming left V 2 bases short and J 6 bases short, with 14 bases between.

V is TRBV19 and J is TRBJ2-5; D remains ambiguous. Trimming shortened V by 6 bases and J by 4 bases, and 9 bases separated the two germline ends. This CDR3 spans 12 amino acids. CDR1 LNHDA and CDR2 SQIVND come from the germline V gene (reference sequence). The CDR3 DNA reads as TGTGCCAGTAGCGTGATCGGAGAGACCCAGTACTTC. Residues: CASSVIGETQYF.

Written as DNA, the CDR3 is TGTGCTAGTGGTTTTGGGGCCCTGGGGCATGGCTACACCTTC. Its protein is CASGFGALGHGYTF. J is TRBJ1-2 and V is TRBV12-5, with D tentatively TRBD1 (5 bases). V was trimmed by 3 bases and J by 6 bases, leaving 14 bases between them. CDR1 is LGHNT and CDR2 is FRNRAP in the germline V gene. The CDR3 is made up of 14 amino acids.

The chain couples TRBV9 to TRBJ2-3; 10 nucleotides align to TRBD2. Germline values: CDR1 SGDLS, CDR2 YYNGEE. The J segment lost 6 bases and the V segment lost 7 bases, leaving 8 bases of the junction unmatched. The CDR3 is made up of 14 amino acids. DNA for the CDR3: TGTGCCAGCGCCAGCGGGGGGGCCCGTGATACGCAGTATTTT. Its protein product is CASASGGARDTQYF.